This T cell receptor beta chain was obtained from a study of shared clonotypes between healthy human individuals. TCRdb keeps only in-frame clones here, not all; method: immunoSEQ multiplex PCR. The sample records around 500,000 clones, 70% to 85% being singletons. The CDR3 has 14 residues. From germline, CDR1 is SGHDT and CDR2 YYEEEE. V was clipped by 4 bases and J by 3 bases, with 13 bases between them. The specimen sequenced was PBMCs. The J gene is TRBJ1-1, the V gene TRBV5-6, with a possible D match to TRBD1 (6 bases). The receptor was isolated from a woman in her thirties or forties in good health. Some clones in this sample may be carry-over from other donors' samples. The CDR3 loop reads CASSPSGADTEAFF. CDR3 DNA: TGTGCCAGCAGCCCCTCGGGGGCGGACACTGAAGCTTTCTTT. Supplemented by reference TRBV5-6 and TRBJ1-1, the full variable domain reads DAGVTQSPTHLIKTRGQQVTLRCSPKSGHDTVSWYQQALGQGPQFIFQYYEEEERQRGNFPDRFSGHQFPNYSSELNVNALLLGDSALYLCASSPSGADTEAFFGQGTRLTVV.